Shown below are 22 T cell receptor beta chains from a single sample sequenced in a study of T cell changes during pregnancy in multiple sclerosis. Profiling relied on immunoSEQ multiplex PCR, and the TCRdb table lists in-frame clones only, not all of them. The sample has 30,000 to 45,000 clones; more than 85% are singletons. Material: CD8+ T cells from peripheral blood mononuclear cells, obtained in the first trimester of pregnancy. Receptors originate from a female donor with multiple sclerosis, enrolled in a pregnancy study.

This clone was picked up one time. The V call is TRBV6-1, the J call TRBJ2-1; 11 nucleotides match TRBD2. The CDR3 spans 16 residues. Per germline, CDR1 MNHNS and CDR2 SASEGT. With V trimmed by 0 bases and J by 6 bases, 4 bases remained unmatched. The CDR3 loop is CASSEAIAGGPNEQFF. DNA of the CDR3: TGTGCCAGCAGTGAAGCAATAGCGGGGGGGCCCAATGAGCAGTTCTTC.

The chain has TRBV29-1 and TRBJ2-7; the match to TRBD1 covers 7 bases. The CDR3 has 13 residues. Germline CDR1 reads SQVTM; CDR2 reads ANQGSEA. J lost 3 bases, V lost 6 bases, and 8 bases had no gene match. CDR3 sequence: CSVSTGALYEQYF. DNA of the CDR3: TGCAGCGTATCAACAGGGGCCCTCTACGAGCAGTACTTC.

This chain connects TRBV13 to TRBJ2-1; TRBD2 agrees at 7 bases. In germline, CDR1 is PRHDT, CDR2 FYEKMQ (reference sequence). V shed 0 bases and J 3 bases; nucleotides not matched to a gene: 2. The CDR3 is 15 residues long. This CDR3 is CASSLGGGYYNEQFF. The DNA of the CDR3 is TGTGCCAGCAGCTTAGGCGGGGGGTACTACAATGAGCAGTTCTTC.

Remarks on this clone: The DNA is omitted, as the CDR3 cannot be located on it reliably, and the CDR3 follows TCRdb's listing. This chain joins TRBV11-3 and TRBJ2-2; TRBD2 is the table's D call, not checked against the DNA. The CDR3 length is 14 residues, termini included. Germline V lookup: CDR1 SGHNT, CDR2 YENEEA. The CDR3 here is CASSLGFGAGELFF.

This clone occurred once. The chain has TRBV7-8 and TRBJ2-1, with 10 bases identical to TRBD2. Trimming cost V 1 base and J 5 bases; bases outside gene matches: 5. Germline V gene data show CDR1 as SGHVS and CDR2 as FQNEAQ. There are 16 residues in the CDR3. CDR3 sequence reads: CASSLVPSGGHNEQFF. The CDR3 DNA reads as TGTGCCAGCAGCTTAGTACCTAGCGGGGGTCACAATGAGCAGTTCTTC.

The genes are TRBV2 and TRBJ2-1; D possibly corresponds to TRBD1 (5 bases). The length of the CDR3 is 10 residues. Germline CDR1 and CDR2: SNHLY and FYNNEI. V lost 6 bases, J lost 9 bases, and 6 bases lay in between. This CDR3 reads CASRGLEQFF. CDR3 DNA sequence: TGTGCCAGCAGGGGGCTTGAGCAGTTCTTC.

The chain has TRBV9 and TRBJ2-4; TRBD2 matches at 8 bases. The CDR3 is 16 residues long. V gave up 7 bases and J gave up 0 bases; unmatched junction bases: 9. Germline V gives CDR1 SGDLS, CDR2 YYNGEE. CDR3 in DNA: TGTGCCAGCGCCAGGGGCGGGGGGTTAGCCAAAAACATTCAGTACTTC. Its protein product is CASARGGGLAKNIQYF.

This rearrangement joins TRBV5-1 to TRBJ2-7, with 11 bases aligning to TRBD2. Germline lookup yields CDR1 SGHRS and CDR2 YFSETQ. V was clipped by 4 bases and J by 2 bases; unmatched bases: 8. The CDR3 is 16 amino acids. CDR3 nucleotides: TGCGCCAGCAGCGCTCCACTAGCGGGGGAGGCCTACGAGCAGTACTTC. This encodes CASSAPLAGEAYEQYF.

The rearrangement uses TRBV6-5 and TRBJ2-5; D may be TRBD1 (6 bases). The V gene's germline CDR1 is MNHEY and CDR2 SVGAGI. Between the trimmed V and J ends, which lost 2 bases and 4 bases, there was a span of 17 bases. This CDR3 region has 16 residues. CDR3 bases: TGTGCCAGCAGTTACCCTCTCCGGGACAAAGCAGAGACCCAGTACTTC. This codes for CASSYPLRDKAETQYF.

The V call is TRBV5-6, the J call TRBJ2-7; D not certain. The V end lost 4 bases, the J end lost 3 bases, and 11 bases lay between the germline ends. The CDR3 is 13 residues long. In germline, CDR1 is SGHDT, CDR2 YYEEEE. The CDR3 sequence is CASSLFSDYEQYF. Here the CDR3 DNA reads TGTGCCAGCAGCCTATTCAGCGACTACGAGCAGTACTTC.

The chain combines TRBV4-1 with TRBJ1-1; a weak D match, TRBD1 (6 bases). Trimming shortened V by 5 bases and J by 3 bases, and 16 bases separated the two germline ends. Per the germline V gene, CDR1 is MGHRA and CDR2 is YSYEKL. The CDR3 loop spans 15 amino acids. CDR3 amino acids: CASSFRDMPDTEAFF. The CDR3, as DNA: TGCGCCAGCAGCTTCAGGGACATGCCAGACACTGAAGCTTTCTTT.

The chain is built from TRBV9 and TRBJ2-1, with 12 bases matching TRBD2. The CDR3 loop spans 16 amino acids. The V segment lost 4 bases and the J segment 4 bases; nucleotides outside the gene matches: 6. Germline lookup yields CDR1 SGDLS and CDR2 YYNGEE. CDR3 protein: CASSSRTSGAYNEQFF. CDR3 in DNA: TGTGCCAGCAGCTCAAGGACTAGCGGGGCGTACAATGAGCAGTTCTTC.

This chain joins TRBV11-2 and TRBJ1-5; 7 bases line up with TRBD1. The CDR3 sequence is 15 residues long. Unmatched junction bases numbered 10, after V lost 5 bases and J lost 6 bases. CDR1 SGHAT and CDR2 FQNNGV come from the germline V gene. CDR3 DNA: TGTGCCAGCAGCATTGGACAGGTTGGAGTTCAGCCCCAGCATTTT. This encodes CASSIGQVGVQPQHF.

The CDR3 loop is CASSFGQGYEQYF. The CDR3 nucleotides read TGTGCCAGCAGCTTTGGACAGGGCTACGAGCAGTACTTC. V gene TRBV11-2 combines with J gene TRBJ2-7, with 8 bases fitting TRBD1. The CDR3 is made up of 13 amino acids. V lost 3 bases, J lost 3 bases, and 1 base stayed unmatched. The germline V gene encodes CDR1 SGHAT and CDR2 FQNNGV.

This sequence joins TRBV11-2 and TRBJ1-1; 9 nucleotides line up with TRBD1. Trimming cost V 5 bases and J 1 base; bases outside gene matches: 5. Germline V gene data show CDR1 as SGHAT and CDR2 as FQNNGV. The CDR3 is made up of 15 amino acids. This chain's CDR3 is CASSLWDRENTEAFF. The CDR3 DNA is TGTGCCAGCAGCCTATGGGACAGGGAGAACACTGAAGCTTTCTTT.

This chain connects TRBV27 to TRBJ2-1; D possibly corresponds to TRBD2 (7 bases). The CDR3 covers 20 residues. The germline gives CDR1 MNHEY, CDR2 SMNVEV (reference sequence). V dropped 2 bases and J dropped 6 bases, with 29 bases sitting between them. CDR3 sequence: CASSLSVPEWGGRGGNEQFF. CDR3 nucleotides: TGTGCCAGCAGTTTAAGTGTCCCGGAGTGGGGGGGCCGAGGGGGCAATGAGCAGTTCTTC.

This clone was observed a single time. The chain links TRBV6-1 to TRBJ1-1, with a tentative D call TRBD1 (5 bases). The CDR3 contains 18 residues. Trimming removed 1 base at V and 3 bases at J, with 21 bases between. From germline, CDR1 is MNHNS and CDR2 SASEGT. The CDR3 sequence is CASSEGGIYQVGDTEAFF. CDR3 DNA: TGTGCCAGCAGTGAAGGCGGGATCTATCAGGTGGGGGACACTGAAGCTTTCTTT.

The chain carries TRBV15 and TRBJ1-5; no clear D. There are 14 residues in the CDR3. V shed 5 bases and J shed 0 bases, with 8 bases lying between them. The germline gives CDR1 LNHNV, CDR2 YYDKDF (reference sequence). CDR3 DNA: TGTGCCACCAGCGCAGATTATAGCAATCAGCCCCAGCATTTT. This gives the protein CATSADYSNQPQHF.

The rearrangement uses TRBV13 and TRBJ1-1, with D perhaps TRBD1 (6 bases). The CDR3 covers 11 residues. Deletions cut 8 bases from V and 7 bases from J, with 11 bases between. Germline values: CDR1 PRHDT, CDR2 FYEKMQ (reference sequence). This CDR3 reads CASGGAGEAFF. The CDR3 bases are TGTGCCAGCGGGGGCGCGGGTGAAGCTTTCTTT.

In DNA, the CDR3 is TGTGCCAGCAGCTTAGCGGGCGCGGGAAACACTGAAGCTTTCTTT. Residues: CASSLAGAGNTEAFF. The rearrangement joins TRBV13 to TRBJ1-1; D is unresolved. The V and J ends lost 1 base and 2 bases respectively, with 11 bases between them. CDR1 is PRHDT and CDR2 is FYEKMQ in the germline V gene (reference sequence). This CDR3 region has 15 residues. The variable domain in full, completed from reference TRBV13 and TRBJ1-1, reads AAGVIQSPRHLIKEKRETATLKCYPIPRHDTVYWYQQGPGQDPQFLISFYEKMQSDKGSIPDRFSAQQFSDYHSELNMSSLELGDSALYFCASSLAGAGNTEAFFGQGTRLTVV.

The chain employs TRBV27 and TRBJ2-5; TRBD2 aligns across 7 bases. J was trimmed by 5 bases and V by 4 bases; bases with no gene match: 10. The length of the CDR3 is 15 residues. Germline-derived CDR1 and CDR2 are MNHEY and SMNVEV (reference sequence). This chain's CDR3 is CASSSGWGGLETQYF. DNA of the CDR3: TGTGCCAGCAGTTCGGGGTGGGGGGGTTTGGAGACCCAGTACTTC.

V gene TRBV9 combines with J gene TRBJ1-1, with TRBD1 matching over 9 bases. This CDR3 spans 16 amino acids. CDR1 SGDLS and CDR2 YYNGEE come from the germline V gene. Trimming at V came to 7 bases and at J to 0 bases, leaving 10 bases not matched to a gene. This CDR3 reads CASGGGQGIMNTEAFF. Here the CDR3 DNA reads TGTGCCAGCGGCGGGGGACAGGGTATCATGAACACTGAAGCTTTCTTT.